A selection of T cell receptor beta chains follows, all from one sample in a study of neurological immune-mediated disorders. TCRdb redid the calling of the 5' RACE reads with MiXCR, one entry per CDR3 protein. The data hold about 66,000 distinct CDR3 sequences, with 3.5% to 5.5% observed a single time. The sequenced sample consisted of PBMCs. The receptors here all came from a man younger than 45 with multiple sclerosis. Each CDR3 is given with its conserved first and last residue. A D gene is named only where the DNA matches it firmly. The size field is filled for only some rows; it gives once, few, many or a size class.

len: 15; j_gene: TRBJ2-3; v_gene: TRBV5-1; abundance: .; d_gene: .; CDR3aa: CASSLGSELTDTQYF; CDR3nt: TGCGCCAGCAGCTTGGGGTCGGAATTGACAGATACGCAGTATTTT
len: 14; j_gene: TRBJ1-1; v_gene: TRBV20-1; abundance: few; d_gene: .; CDR3aa: CSARFPGSISEAFF; CDR3nt: TGCAGTGCTAGATTCCCAGGGTCAATTTCTGAAGCTTTCTTT
len: 13; j_gene: TRBJ2-2; v_gene: TRBV6-5; abundance: many; d_gene: .; CDR3aa: CASSLLGTGELFF; CDR3nt: TGTGCCAGCAGTCTCCTAGGCACCGGGGAGCTGTTTTTT
len: 16; j_gene: TRBJ2-7; v_gene: TRBV27; abundance: many; d_gene: .; CDR3aa: CASSSGVWVGTYEQYF; CDR3nt: TGTGCCAGCAGTTCAGGGGTTTGGGTGGGGACCTACGAGCAGTACTTC
len: 16; j_gene: TRBJ1-4; v_gene: TRBV5-1; abundance: many; d_gene: TRBD1; CDR3aa: CASSLAGTGVYEKLFF; CDR3nt: TGCGCCAGCAGCTTGGCGGGGACAGGGGTATACGAAAAACTGTTTTTT
len: 11; j_gene: TRBJ1-1; v_gene: TRBV12-3/TRBV12-4; abundance: many; d_gene: .; CDR3aa: CASSFSRKAFF; CDR3nt: TGTGCCAGCAGTTTCAGCCGGAAAGCTTTCTTT
len: 12; j_gene: TRBJ1-1; v_gene: TRBV20-1; abundance: many; d_gene: .; CDR3aa: CSASFGEGEAFF; CDR3nt: TGCAGTGCTAGTTTCGGGGAAGGAGAAGCTTTCTTT
len: 14; j_gene: TRBJ1-1; v_gene: TRBV5-1; abundance: few; d_gene: .; CDR3aa: CASSLDGWADEAFF; CDR3nt: TGCGCCAGCAGCTTGGATGGTTGGGCCGATGAAGCTTTCTTT
len: 15; j_gene: TRBJ2-7; v_gene: TRBV20-1; abundance: few; d_gene: TRBD2; CDR3aa: CSARNTGGLSYEQYF; CDR3nt: TGCAGTGCTAGAAACACGGGGGGGCTCTCCTACGAGCAGTACTTC
len: 16; j_gene: TRBJ1-2; v_gene: TRBV3-1; abundance: many; d_gene: .; CDR3aa: CASSQDPTGSGYGYTF; CDR3nt: TGTGCCAGCAGCCAAGATCCAACAGGTTCGGGCTATGGCTACACCTTC